Here is one T cell receptor beta chain with its context. The antigen remains undetermined. These data originate in a study of T cell responses to AZD1222 COVID-19 vaccine. Points from the study as a whole: Of spike-specific TCRs, nearly half reportedly target regions left unmutated in variants. At baseline, just a handful of AZD1222 recipients tested seropositive. Clonal diversity was possibly underestimated, and white British individuals and females predominated among donors. After two AZD1222 doses, spike-specific TCR breadth and depth rose versus day 0.

The CDR3 is 16 amino acids. Trimming took off 4 bases at V and 0 bases at J, with 14 bases between the two ends. Germline values: CDR1 SGHNT, CDR2 YYREEE (reference sequence). The table came from immunoSEQ multiplex PCR; TCRdb's copy has only in-frame clones and leaves some out. There are 150,000 or so clones in the sample; 82% occur only once, and roughly 4% lies in the top ten. The source is an adult in good health. Specimen: peripheral blood, collected on day 0 of MenACWY control vaccination. The chain joins TRBV5-4 to TRBJ1-3; possible D gene TRBD1, 5 bases. This CDR3 is CASSQYAGSSGNTIYF. As DNA, the CDR3 is TGTGCCAGCAGCCAATACGCAGGGAGCTCTGGAAACACCATATATTTT.